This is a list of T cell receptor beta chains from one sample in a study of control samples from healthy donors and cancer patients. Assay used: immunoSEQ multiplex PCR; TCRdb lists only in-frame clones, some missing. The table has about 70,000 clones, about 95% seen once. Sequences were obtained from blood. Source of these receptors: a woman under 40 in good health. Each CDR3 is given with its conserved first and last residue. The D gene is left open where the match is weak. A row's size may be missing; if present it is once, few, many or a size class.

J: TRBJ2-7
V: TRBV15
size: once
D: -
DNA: TGTGCCACCAGCAGAGGCCCTGGGCGCGACTCCTACGAGCAGTACTTC
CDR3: CATSRGPGRDSYEQYF

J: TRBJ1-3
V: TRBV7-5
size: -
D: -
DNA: TGTGTCAGAAGTCGGAGGCCTGGAAACACCATATATTTT
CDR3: CVRSRRPGNTIYF

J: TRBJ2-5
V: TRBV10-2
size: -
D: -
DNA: TGCGCCAGCAGAGACCCCTCGCGGGAGACCCAGTACTTC
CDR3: CASRDPSRETQYF

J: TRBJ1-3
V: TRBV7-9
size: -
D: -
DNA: TGTGCCAGCAGCTTTTTGTACTCTGGAAACACCATATATTTT
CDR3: CASSFLYSGNTIYF

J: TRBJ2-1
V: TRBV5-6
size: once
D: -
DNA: TGTGCCAGCAGCTTGCAACGGGAACAGTACTACAATGAGCAGTTCTTC
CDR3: CASSLQREQYYNEQFF

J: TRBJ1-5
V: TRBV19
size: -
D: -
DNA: TGTGCCAGTAGTATCACCTCCGAGCAGCCCCAGCATTTT
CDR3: CASSITSEQPQHF

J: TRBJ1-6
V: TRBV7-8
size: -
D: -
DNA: TGTGCCACCTCCGGAACAAATTCACCCCTCCACTTT
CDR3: CATSGTNSPLHF

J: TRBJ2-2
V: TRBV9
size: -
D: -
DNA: TGTGCCAGCAGCGCCCGGACGAACACCGGGGAGCTGTTTTTT
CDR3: CASSARTNTGELFF

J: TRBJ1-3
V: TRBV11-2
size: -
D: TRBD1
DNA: TGTGCCAGCAGCCGTCTTGCAGGGGGTGAATACACCATATATTTT
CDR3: CASSRLAGGEYTIYF

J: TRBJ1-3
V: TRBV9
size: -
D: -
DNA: TGTGCCAGCAGCGCCCTCCCGGGACTCTCCTCTGGAAACACCATATATTTT
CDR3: CASSALPGLSSGNTIYF

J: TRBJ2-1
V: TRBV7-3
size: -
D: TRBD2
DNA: TGTGCCAGCAGCTCTAGCGGGGGCTACAATGAGCAGTTCTTC
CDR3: CASSSSGGYNEQFF

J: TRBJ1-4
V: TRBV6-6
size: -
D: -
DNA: TGTGCCAGCAGTGCCCTATACGGGGGTATGACTGGAAAACTGTTTTTT
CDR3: CASSALYGGMTGKLFF

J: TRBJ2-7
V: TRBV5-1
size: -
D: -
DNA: TGCGCCAGCAGCTTCCATATTGCAGGGGACACGGCATCCTCCGAGCAGTACTTC
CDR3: CASSFHIAGDTASSEQYF

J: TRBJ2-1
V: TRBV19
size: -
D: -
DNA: TGTGCCAGTAGTTTACGGACATCCTCCGATGAGCAGTTCTTC
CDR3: CASSLRTSSDEQFF

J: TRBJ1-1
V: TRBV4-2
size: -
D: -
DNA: TGTGCCAGCAGCCATGTTACTCCAGGGATCGGAACTGAAGCTTTCTTT
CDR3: CASSHVTPGIGTEAFF

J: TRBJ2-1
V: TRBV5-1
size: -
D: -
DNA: TGCGCCAGCAGCAGGGACTTGCACTCCTACAATGAGCAGTTCTTC
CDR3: CASSRDLHSYNEQFF

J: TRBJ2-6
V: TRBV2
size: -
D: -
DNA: TGTGCCAGCAGTGAATACGGGGGGCCGGGGGCCAACGTCCTGACTTTC
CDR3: CASSEYGGPGANVLTF

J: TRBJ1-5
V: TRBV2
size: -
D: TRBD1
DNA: TGTGCCAGCAGTGACGGGGGACAGGTTAATCAGCCCCAGCATTTT
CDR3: CASSDGGQVNQPQHF

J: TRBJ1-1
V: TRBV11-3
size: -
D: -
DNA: TGTGCCAGCAGTCAAACTACCGGGGGCACTGAAGCTTTCTTT
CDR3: CASSQTTGGTEAFF

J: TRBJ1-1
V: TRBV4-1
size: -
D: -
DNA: TGCGCCAGCAGCCGCCATGGGGGGAACACTGAAGCTTTCTTT
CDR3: CASSRHGGNTEAFF

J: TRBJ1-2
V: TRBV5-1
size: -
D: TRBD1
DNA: TGCGCCAGCAGCTTGGCGAATCGGCAGGGGGACCTAACCTATGGCTACACCTTC
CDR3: CASSLANRQGDLTYGYTF

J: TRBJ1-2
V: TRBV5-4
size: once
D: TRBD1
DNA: TGTGCCAGCAGCTTGGGGGGACAGGGTCGATACTATGGCTACACCTTC
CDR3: CASSLGGQGRYYGYTF

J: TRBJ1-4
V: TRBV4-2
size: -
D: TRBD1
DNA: TGTGCCAGCAGCCAAGTTTCCCTCCACAGGGGGCAGACTAATGAAAAACTGTTTTTT
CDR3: CASSQVSLHRGQTNEKLFF

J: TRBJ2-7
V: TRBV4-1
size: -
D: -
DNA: TGCGCCAGCAGCGCCCGAACAGGCTACGAGCAGTACTTC
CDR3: CASSARTGYEQYF